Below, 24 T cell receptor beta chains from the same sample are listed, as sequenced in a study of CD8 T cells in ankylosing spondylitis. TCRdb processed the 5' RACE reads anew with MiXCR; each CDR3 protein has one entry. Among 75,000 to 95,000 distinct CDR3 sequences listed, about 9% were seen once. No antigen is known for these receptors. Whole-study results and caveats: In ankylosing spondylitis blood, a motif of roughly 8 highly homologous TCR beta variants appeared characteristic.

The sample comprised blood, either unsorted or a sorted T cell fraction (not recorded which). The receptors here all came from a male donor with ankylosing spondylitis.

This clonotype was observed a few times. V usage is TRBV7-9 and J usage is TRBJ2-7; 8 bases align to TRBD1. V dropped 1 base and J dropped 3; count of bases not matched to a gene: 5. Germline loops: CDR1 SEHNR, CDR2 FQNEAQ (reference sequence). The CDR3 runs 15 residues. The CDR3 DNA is TGTGCCAGCAGCTTAGTACAGGGGGTTGGCTACGAGCAGTACTTC. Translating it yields CASSLVQGVGYEQYF.

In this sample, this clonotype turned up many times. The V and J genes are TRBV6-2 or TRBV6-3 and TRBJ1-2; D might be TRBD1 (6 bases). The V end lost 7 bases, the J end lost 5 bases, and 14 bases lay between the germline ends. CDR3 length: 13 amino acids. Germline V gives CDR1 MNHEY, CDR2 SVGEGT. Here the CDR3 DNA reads TGTGCCAGCAAGGCAGGGGAAGATTATGGCTACACCTTC. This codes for CASKAGEDYGYTF.

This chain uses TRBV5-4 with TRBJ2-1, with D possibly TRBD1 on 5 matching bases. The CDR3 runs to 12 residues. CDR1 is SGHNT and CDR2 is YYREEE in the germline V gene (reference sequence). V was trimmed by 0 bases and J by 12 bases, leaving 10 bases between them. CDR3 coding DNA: TGTGCCAGCAGCTTGGAGGGGTATGGGCAGTTCTTC. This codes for CASSLEGYGQFF.

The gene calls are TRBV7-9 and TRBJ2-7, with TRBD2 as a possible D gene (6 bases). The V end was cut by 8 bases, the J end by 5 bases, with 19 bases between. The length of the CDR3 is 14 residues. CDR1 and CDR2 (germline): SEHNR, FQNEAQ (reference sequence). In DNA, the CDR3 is TGTGCCAGCCAGTGGGGGGACGCCCTCGACGAGCAGTACTTC. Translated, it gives CASQWGDALDEQYF.

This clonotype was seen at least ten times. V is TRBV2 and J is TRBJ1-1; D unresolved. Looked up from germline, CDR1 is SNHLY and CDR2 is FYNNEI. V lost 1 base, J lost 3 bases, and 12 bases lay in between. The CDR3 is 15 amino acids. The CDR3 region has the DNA TGTGCCAGCAGTGAAGTCACGAGGGTGTACACTGAAGCTTTCTTT. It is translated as CASSEVTRVYTEAFF.

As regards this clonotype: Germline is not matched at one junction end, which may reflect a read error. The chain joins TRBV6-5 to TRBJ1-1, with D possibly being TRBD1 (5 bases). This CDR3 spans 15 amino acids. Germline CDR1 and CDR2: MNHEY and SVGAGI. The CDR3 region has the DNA TGTACCAGCAGTTACTCGGAGGGGATGAACACTGAAGCTTTCTTT. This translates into CTSSYSEGMNTEAFF.

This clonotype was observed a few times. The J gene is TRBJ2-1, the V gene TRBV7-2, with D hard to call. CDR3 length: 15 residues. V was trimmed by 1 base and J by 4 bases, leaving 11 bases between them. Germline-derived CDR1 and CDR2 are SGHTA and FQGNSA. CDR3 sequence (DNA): TGTGCCAGCAGCTTAGAGGGCTTAAATTACAATGAGCAGTTCTTC. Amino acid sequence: CASSLEGLNYNEQFF.

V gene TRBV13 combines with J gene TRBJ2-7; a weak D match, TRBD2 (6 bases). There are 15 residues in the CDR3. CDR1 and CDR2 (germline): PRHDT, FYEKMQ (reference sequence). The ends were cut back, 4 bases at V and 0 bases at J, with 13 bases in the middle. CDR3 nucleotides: TGTGCCAGCAGCTCGACTAGGTTAATCTCCTACGAGCAGTACTTC. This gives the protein CASSSTRLISYEQYF.

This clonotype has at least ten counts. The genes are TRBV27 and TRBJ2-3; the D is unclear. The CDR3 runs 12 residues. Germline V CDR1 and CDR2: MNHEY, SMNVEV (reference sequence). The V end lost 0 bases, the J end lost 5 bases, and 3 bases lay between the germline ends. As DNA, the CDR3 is TGTGCCAGCAGTTTATCAGGAGATACGCAGTATTTT. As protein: CASSLSGDTQYF.

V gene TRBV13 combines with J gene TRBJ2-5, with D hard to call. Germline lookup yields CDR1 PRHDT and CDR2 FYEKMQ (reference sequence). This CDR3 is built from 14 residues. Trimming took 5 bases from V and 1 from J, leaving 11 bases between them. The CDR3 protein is CASSLGPSQETQYF. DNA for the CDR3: TGTGCCAGCAGCCTCGGTCCGTCCCAAGAGACCCAGTACTTC.

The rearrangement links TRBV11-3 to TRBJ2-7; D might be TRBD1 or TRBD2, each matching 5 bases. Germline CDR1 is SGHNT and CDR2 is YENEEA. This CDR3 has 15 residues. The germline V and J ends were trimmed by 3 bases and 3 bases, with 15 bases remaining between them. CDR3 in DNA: TGTGCCAGCAGCTTGGGTACCATGGGGGTCTACGAGCAGTACGTC. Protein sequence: CASSLGTMGVYEQYV.

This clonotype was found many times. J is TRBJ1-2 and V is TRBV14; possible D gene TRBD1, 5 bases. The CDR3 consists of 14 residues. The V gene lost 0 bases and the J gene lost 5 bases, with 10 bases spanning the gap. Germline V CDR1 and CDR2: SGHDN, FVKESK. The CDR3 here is CASSQDRAGYGYTF. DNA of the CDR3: TGTGCCAGCAGCCAAGATCGGGCAGGGTATGGCTACACCTTC.

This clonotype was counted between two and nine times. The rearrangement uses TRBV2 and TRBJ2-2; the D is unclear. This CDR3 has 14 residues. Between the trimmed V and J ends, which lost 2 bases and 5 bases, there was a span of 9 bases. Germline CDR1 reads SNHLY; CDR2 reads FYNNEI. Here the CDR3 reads CASSERPTTGELFF. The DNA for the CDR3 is TGTGCCAGCAGTGAACGGCCAACAACCGGGGAGCTGTTTTTT.

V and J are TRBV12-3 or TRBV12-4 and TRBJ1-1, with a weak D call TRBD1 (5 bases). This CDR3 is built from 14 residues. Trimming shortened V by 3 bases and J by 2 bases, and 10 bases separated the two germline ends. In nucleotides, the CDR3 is TGTGCCAGCAGTTTTCAGGGCGTTAACACTGAAGCTTTCTTT. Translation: CASSFQGVNTEAFF.

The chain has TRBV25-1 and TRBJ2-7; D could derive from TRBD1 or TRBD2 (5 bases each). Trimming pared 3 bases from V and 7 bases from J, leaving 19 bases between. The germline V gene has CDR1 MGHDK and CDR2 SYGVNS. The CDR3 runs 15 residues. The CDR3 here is CASSERWDLLGEQYF. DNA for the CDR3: TGTGCCAGCAGTGAGAGATGGGACCTCCTAGGGGAGCAGTACTTC.

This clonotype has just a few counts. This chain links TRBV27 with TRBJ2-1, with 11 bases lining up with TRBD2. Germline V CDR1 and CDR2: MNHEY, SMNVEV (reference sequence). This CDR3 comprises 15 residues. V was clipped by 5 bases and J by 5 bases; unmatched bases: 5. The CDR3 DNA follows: TGTGCCAGCAGTAAAGGGACTAGCGGACACAATGAGCAGTTCTTC. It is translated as CASSKGTSGHNEQFF.

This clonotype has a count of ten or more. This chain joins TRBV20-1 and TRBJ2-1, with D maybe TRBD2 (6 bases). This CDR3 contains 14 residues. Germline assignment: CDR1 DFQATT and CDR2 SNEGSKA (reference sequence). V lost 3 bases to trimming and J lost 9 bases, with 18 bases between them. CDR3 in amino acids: CSASPTGRAGEQFF. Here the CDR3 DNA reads TGCAGTGCTAGTCCCACCGGGAGAGCGGGTGAGCAGTTCTTC.

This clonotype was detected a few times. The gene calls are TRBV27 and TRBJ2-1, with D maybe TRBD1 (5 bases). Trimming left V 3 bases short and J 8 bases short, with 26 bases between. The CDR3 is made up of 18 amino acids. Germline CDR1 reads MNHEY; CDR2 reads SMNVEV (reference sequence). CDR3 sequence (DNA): TGTGCCAGCAGTTTCTCACCTGGACGGACAACCTCTGGGGATGAGCAGTTCTTC. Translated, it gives CASSFSPGRTTSGDEQFF.

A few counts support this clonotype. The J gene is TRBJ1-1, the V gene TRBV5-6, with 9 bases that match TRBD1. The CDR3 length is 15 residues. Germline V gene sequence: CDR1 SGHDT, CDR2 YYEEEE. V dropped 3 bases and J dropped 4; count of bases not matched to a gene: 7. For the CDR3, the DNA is TGTGCCAGCAGCTGGGGACAGGGAGAACGCACTGAAGCTTTCTTT. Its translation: CASSWGQGERTEAFF.

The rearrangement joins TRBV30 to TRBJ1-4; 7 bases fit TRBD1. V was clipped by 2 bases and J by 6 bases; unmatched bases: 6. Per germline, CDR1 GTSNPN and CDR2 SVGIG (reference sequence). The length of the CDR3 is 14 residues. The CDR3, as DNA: TGTGCCTGGAGTAGAGGAACAGGGGATGAAAAACTGTTTTTT. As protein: CAWSRGTGDEKLFF.

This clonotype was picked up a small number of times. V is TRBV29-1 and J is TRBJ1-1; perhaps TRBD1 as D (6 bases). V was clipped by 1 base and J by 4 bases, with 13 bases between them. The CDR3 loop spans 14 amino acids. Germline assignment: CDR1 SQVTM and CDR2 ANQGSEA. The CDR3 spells CSVEVSGVVTEAFF. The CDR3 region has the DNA TGCAGCGTTGAAGTGTCAGGGGTGGTCACTGAAGCTTTCTTT.

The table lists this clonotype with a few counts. CDR3 sequence (DNA): TGTGCCAGCAGCTTGGGTACACCCGACACTGAAGCTTTCTTT. Translated, it gives CASSLGTPDTEAFF. V is TRBV5-6 and J is TRBJ1-1; D gene uncertain. V was pared by 0 bases and J by 3 bases, with 9 bases between. Germline assignment: CDR1 SGHDT and CDR2 YYEEEE. CDR3 length equals 14 residues.

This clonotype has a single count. The CDR3 sequence is CAWGAGTEQYV. The DNA for the CDR3 is TGTGCCTGGGGGGCTGGAACCGAGCAGTACGTC. This rearrangement joins TRBV30 to TRBJ2-7, with a weak D call TRBD1 (5 bases). CDR1 is GTSNPN, CDR2 SVGIG, per germline (reference sequence). The CDR3 has 11 amino acids. V lost 5 bases to trimming and J lost 6 bases, with 11 bases between them.

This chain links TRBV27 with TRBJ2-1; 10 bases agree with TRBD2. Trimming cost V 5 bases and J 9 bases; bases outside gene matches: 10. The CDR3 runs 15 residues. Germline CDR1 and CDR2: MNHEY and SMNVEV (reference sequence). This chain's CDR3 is CASSPLLAGVGEQFF. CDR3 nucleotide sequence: TGTGCCAGCAGTCCCCTCCTAGCGGGAGTTGGTGAGCAGTTCTTC.